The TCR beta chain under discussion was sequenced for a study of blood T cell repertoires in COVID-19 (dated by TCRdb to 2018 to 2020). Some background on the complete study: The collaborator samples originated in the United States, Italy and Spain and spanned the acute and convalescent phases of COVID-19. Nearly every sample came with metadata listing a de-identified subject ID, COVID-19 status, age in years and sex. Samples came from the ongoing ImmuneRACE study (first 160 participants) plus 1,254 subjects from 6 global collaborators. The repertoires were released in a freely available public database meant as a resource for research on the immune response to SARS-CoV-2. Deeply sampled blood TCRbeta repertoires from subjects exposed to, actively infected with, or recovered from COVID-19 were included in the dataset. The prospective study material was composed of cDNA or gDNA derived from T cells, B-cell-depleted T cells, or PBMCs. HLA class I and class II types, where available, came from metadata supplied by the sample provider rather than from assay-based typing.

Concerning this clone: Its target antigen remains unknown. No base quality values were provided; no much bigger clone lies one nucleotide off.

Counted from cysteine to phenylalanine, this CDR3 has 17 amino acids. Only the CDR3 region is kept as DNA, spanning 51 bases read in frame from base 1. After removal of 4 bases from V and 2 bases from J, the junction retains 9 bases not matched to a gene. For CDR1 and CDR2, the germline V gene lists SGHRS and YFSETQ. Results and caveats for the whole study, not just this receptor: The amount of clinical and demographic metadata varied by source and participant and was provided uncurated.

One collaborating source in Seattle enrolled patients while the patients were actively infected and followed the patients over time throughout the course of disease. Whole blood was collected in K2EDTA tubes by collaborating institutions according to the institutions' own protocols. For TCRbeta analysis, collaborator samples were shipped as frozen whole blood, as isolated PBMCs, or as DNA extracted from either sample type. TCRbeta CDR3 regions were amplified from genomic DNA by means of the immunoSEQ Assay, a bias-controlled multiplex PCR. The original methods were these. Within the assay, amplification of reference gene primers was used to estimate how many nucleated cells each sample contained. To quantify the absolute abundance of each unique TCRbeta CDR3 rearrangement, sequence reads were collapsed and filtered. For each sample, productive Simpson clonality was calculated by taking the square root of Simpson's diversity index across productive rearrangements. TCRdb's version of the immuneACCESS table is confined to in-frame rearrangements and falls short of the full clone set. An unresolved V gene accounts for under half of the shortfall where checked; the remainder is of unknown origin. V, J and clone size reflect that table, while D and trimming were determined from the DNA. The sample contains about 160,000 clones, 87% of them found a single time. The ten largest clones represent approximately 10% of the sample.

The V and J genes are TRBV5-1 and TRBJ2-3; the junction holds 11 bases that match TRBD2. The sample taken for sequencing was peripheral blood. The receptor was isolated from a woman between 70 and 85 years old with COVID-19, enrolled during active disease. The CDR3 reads CASSMVASGGYTDTQYF. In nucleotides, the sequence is TGCGCCAGCAGCATGGTGGCTAGCGGGGGGTACACAGATACGCAGTATTTT.